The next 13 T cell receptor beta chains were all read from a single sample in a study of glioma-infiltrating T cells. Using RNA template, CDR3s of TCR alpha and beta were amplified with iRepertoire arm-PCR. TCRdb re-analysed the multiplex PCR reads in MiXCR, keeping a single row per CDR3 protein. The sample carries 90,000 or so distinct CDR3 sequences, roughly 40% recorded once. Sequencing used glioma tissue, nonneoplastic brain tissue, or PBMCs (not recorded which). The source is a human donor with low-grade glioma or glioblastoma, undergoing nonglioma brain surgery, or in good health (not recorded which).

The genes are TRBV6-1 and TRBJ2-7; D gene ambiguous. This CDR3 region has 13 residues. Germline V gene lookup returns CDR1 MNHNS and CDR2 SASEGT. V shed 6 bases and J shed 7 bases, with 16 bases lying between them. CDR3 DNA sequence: TGTGCCAGCAGGGCATGCCCGGGCGAGGAGCAGTACTTC. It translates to CASRACPGEEQYF.

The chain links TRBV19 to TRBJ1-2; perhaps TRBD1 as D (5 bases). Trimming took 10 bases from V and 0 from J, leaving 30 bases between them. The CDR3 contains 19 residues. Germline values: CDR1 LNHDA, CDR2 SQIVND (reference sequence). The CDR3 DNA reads TGTGCCACTAAGGGGCGGGGCAGCCCAGAGTCTTTCCCTAACTATGGCTACACCTTC. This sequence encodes CATKGRGSPESFPNYGYTF. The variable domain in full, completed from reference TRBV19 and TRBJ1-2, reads DGGITQSPKYLFRKEGQNVTLSCEQNLNHDAMYWYRQDPGQGLRLIYYSQIVNDFQKGDIAEGYSVSREKKESFPLTVTSAQKNPTAFYLCATKGRGSPESFPNYGYTFGSGTRLTVV.

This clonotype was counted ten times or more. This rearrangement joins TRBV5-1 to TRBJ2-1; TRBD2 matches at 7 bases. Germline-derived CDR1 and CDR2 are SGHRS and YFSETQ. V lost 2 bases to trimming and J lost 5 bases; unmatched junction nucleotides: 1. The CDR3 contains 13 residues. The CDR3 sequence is CASSFLADNEQFF. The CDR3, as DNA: TGCGCCAGCAGCTTTCTAGCGGACAATGAGCAGTTCTTC.

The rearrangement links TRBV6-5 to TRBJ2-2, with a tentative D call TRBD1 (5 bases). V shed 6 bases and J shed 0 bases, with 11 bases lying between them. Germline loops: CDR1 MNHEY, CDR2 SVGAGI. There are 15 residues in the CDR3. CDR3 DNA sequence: TGTGCCAGCAGCGGACATTCTACGAACACCGGGGAGCTGTTTTTT. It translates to CASSGHSTNTGELFF.

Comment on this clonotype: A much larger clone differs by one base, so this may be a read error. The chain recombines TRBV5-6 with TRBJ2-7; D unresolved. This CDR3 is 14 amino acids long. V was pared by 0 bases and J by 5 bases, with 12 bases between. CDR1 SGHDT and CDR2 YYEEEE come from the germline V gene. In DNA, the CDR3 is TGTGCCAGCAGCTTGGTACGGGCTAGAAACGAGCAGTACTTC. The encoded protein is CASSLVRARNEQYF.

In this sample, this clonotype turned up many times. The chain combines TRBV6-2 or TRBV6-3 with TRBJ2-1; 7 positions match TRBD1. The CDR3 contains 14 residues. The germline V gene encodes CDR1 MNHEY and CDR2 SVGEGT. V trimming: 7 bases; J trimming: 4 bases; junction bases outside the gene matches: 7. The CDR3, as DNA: TGTGCCAGCACCTTATCAGGGGGTTACAATGAGCAGTTCTTC. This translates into CASTLSGGYNEQFF.

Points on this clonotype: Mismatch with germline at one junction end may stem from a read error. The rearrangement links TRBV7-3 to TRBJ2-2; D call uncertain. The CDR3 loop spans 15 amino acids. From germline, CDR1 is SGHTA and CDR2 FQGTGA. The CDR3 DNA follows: TGCGCCAGCAGCTTAAGTTACACCCGGACCGGGGAGCTGTTTTTT. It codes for CASSLSYTRTGELFF.

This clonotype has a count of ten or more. The CDR3, as DNA: TGTGCCAGCAGCTTAGGAGGGCAGGGCTACGAGCAGTACTTC. It encodes CASSLGGQGYEQYF. This chain connects TRBV11-2 to TRBJ2-7; D tentatively fits TRBD1 or TRBD2 (5 bases each). The germline V gene encodes CDR1 SGHAT and CDR2 FQNNGV. V was pared by 1 base and J by 3 bases, with 10 bases between. CDR3 length: 14 amino acids.

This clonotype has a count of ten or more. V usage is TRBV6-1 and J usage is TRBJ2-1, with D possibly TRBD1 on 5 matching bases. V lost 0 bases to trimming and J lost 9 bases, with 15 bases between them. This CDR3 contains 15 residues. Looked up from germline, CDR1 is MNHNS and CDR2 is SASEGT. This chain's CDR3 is CASSEAGAVGGEQFF. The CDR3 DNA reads TGTGCCAGCAGTGAAGCTGGGGCGGTAGGTGGTGAGCAGTTCTTC.

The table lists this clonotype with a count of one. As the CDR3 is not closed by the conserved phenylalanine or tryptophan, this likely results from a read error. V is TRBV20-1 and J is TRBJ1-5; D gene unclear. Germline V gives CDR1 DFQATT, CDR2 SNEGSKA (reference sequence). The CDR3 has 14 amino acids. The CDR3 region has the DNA TGCAGTTCTAGAAGATTGACGGGAAATCAGCCCCAGCATCTT. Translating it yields CSSRRLTGNQPQHL.

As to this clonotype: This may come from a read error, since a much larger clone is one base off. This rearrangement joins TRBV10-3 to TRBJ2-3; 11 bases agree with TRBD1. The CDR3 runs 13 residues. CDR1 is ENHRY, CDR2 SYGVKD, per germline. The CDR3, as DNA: TGTGCCATCAGGGACAGGGGGCAAGATACGCATTATTTT. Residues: CAIRDRGQDTHYF.

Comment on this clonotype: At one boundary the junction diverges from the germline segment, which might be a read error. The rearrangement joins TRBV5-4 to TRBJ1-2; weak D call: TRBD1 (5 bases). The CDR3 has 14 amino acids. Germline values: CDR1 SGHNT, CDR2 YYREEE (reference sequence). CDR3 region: CVSSFGILRDGYTF. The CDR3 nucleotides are TGTGTCAGCAGCTTTGGAATCCTTCGGGACGGCTACACCTTC.

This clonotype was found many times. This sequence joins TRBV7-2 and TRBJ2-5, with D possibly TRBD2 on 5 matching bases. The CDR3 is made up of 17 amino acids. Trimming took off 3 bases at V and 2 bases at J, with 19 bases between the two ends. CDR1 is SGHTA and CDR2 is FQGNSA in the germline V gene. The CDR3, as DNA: TGTGCCAGCAGCTTGGGTCGTGGGTGGGGAGAACAAGAGACCCAGTACTTC. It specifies CASSLGRGWGEQETQYF. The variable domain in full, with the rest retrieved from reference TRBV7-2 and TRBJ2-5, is GAGVSQSPSNKVTEKGKDVELRCDPISGHTALYWYRQSLGQGLEFLIYFQGNSAPDKSGLPSDRFSAERTGGSVSTLTIQRTQQEDSAVYLCASSLGRGWGEQETQYFGPGTRLLVL.